The subject of this entry is one T cell receptor (beta chain). The antigen is not known. With 4 bases clipped from V and 6 bases from J, the junction kept 7 bases outside the gene matches. Germline assignment: CDR1 SGHDT and CDR2 YYEEEE. This CDR3 is 14 amino acids long. TCRdb's copy holds only in-frame clones and misses some; the assay was immunoSEQ multiplex PCR. Of some 150,000 clones in the sample, around 90% were seen once. This sample is part of a study of T cell responses to AZD1222 COVID-19 vaccine. The study, taken as a whole, reports: Clonal diversity was possibly underestimated, and white British individuals and females predominated among donors. At study baseline, merely six AZD1222 recipients were seropositive. A rise in Spike-specific TCR breadth and depth followed two AZD1222 doses. Regions 160-218 and 743-854 dominated among vaccine-associated CD4 TCRs spanning spike.

The source was peripheral blood, collected on day 0 of AZD1222 vaccination. This TCR derives from an adult in good health. The genes are TRBV5-6 and TRBJ1-2; TRBD1 matches 9 bases. CDR3 loop: CASSPGQGQDGYTF. CDR3 DNA: TGTGCCAGCAGCCCGGGACAGGGCCAGGATGGCTACACCTTC.